The rows below give T cell receptor beta chains drawn from one sample of a study of CD8+ T cells in alopecia areata. Profiled with immunoSEQ multiplex PCR; TCRdb holds only in-frame clones, not every one. The sample holds some 30,000 clones; around 80% are singletons and the top ten take 15% to 20%. Input material: NKG2D-low CD8+ T cells sorted from blood. The receptors come from a human donor with alopecia areata. CDR3s include the opening cysteine and the closing phenylalanine or tryptophan. D genes are given only for firm matches. Some rows mark clone size as missing; the rest say once, few, many or name a class of expanded clone.

J	V	size	D	DNA	CDR3
TRBJ2-5	TRBV28	-	-	TGTGCCAGCAGTCTCCGACCCAGCCAAGAGACCCAGTACTTC	CASSLRPSQETQYF
TRBJ2-7	TRBV7-6	-	TRBD1	TGTGCCAGCAGCTTAGCGCCGACAGGGGGCAGGTACGAGCAGTACTTC	CASSLAPTGGRYEQYF
TRBJ2-7	TRBV7-9	few	TRBD1	TGTGCCAGCAGCTCGAAAGACAGGGAAGTCTCCTACGAGCAGTACTTC	CASSSKDREVSYEQYF
TRBJ2-3	TRBV11-2	-	-	TGTGCCAGCAGCTCCCCACAGGTCGCGGGGTGGACAGATACGCAGTATTTT	CASSSPQVAGWTDTQYF
TRBJ2-1	TRBV7-2	-	-	TGTGCCAGCAGCACAAGCCCTCGGTGGGGCGTGGGAGGGGGTGAGCAGTTCTTC	CASSTSPRWGVGGGEQFF
TRBJ2-1	TRBV5-1	-	-	TGCGCCAGCAGGCAAGGGACATACATCTACAATGAGCAGTTCTTC	CASRQGTYIYNEQFF
TRBJ2-7	TRBV5-1	once	TRBD2	TGCGCCAGCAGCAGGCGACTAGCGGGAGAACACGAGCAGTACTTC	CASSRRLAGEHEQYF
TRBJ2-4	TRBV15	-	-	TGTGCCACCAGCAGAGATGGGATACACATTCAGTACTTC	CATSRDGIHIQYF
TRBJ2-7	TRBV29-1	-	-	TGCAGCGTTGAAGATTCGGCCAGGCCCTCCTACGAGCAGTACTTC	CSVEDSARPSYEQYF
TRBJ1-1	TRBV27	-	-	TGTGCCAGCAGTCCCGGAAGAAAGGTTGAAGCTTTCTTT	CASSPGRKVEAFF
TRBJ1-1	TRBV4-3	-	TRBD1	TGCGCCAGCAGCCATTCGACAGGGGCTATGAACACTAAAGCTTTCTTT	CASSHSTGAMNTKAFF
TRBJ2-3	TRBV4-2	-	-	TGTGCCAGCAGCCGAACAGACCAACAGGGAGGGGATACGCAGTATTTT	CASSRTDQQGGDTQYF
TRBJ1-5	TRBV29-1	-	-	TGCAGCGTTGGTAACGGAGCGTCCCAGCCCCAGCATTTT	CSVGNGASQPQHF
TRBJ2-7	TRBV5-1	-	TRBD1	TGCGCCAGCAGCTCCACGACAGGGGCCCACGAGCAGTACTTC	CASSSTTGAHEQYF
TRBJ2-5	TRBV29-1	-	-	TGCAGCGTTCAGGAGGGGCGGGAGACCCAGTACTTC	CSVQEGRETQYF
TRBJ2-3	TRBV20-1	-	-	TGCAGTGCTAGGGTGGGCCCGCAGTATTTT	CSARVGPQYF
TRBJ1-2	TRBV29-1	-	TRBD1	TGCAGCGCCCGGGACAGGGGTGACTATGGCTACACCTTC	CSARDRGDYGYTF
TRBJ2-7	TRBV4-2	-	-	TGTGCCAGCAGCCAGCAGGGTGCGGAGCAGTACTTC	CASSQQGAEQYF
TRBJ2-2	TRBV4-3	medium-sized	TRBD2	TGCGCCAGCAGCCAGGGACTAGATGGGACGGCCGGGGAGCTGTTTTTT	CASSQGLDGTAGELFF
TRBJ2-1	TRBV29-1	-	-	TGCAGCGTTGTGGGCGGGGGCTATGAGCAGTTCTTC	CSVVGGGYEQFF
TRBJ1-5	TRBV6-4	-	-	TGTGCCAGCAGTGAAGACGGACAAAGCAATCAGCCCCAGCATTTT	CASSEDGQSNQPQHF
TRBJ2-5	TRBV7-9	-	-	TGTGCCAGCAGCTTCACCGCCGGGACGTTACAAGAGACCCAGTACTTC	CASSFTAGTLQETQYF
TRBJ2-3	TRBV6-6	-	TRBD2	TGTGCCAGCAGGCCGGGACTAGCGGACACAGATACGCAGTATTTT	CASRPGLADTDTQYF
TRBJ2-4	TRBV6-4	few	-	TGTGCCAGCAGTGACGCGGACGCCCTAGCCAAAAACATTCAGTACTTC	CASSDADALAKNIQYF
TRBJ1-1	TRBV30	-	TRBD1	TGTGCCTGGAGTTCCTTCCCCGGACAGGGTCTAAACACTGAAGCTTTCTTT	CAWSSFPGQGLNTEAFF
TRBJ1-6	TRBV28	-	TRBD1	TGTGCCAGCAGCGTGGACAGGGTGGCTTCACCCCTCCACTTT	CASSVDRVASPLHF
TRBJ1-2	TRBV15	-	-	TGTGCCACCAGCGTAGGGAACTATGGCTACACCTTC	CATSVGNYGYTF
TRBJ1-4	TRBV6-1	-	-	TGTGCCAGCAGTGAGCGTTTGGGGGAGAATGAAAAACTGTTTTTT	CASSERLGENEKLFF
TRBJ2-6	TRBV7-3	-	TRBD2	TGTGCCAGCAACCCCGGGACTAGCGCTTCTGGGGCCAACGTCCTGACTTTC	CASNPGTSASGANVLTF
TRBJ1-2	TRBV29-1	-	TRBD1	TGCAGCGATCGTACAGGGGCTTCAGGCGGCTACACCTTC	CSDRTGASGGYTF
TRBJ2-4	TRBV29-1	-	TRBD2	TGCAGCGCCGAACTAGCGGGAGGGGCCATCGGAAACATTCAGTACTTC	CSAELAGGAIGNIQYF
TRBJ1-5	TRBV4-1	-	-	TGCGCCAGCAGCCAGAGCCCGGGGGGAGGTCAGCCCCAGCATTTT	CASSQSPGGGQPQHF
TRBJ2-7	TRBV5-1	-	-	TGCGCCAGCAGCCAGGGCGGGGCATCCTACGAGCAGTACTTC	CASSQGGASYEQYF
TRBJ2-3	TRBV9	-	-	TGTGCCAGCAGCCTGCTCGGCGGATCTAGCACAGATACGCAGTATTTT	CASSLLGGSSTDTQYF
TRBJ2-3	TRBV5-1	-	-	TGCGCCAGCAGCTTGGGTCTTGTGGGGGCAGATACGCAGTATTTT	CASSLGLVGADTQYF
TRBJ1-6	TRBV4-2	-	-	TGTGCCAGCAGCCAAAAACCTCCAGGGAATAATTCACCCCTCCACTTT	CASSQKPPGNNSPLHF
TRBJ2-2	TRBV4-3	once	TRBD2	TGCGCCAGCAGCGAAAGGACTAGCGAGACCGGGGAGCTGTTTTTT	CASSERTSETGELFF
TRBJ2-3	TRBV4-1	once	-	TGCGCCAGCAGCCAAGAGCAAATCGCAGTCACAGATACGCAGTATTTT	CASSQEQIAVTDTQYF
TRBJ2-7	TRBV19	few	-	TGTGCCAGTAGTATAGAGGACACGTTCTCCTACGAGCAGTACTTC	CASSIEDTFSYEQYF
TRBJ1-1	TRBV28	-	-	TGTGCCAGCAGTCCGACAGGCCTAACCTCGGGCACTGAAGCTTTCTTT	CASSPTGLTSGTEAFF
TRBJ2-4	TRBV27	-	TRBD1	TGTGCCAGCAGTGATCGACAGGGGGTAGCCAAAAACATTCAGTACTTC	CASSDRQGVAKNIQYF
TRBJ2-5	TRBV27	medium-sized	-	TGTGCCAGCAGCCTTAACTACCGGGGGCGGGAGACCCAGTACTTC	CASSLNYRGRETQYF
TRBJ2-3	TRBV2	-	-	TGTGCCAGGAGAGAGGGGGGCACAGATACGCAGTATTTT	CARREGGTDTQYF
TRBJ2-1	TRBV27	-	-	TGTGCCAGCAGTGGGTACAATGAGCAGTTCTTC	CASSGYNEQFF
TRBJ2-1	TRBV2	-	-	TGTGCCAGCAGTGTTCGGGCGGATGCCTATCCCTTCAATGAGCAGTTCTTC	CASSVRADAYPFNEQFF
TRBJ2-7	TRBV30	once	TRBD2	TGTGCCGGCAGGACTAGCGGGAAGTACGAGCAGTACTTC	CAGRTSGKYEQYF
TRBJ2-5	TRBV7-8	-	-	TGTGCCAGCAGCTTAGGGCCGAGGGAGACCCAGTACTTC	CASSLGPRETQYF